A single sample gave rise to the 21 T cell receptor beta chains below, sequenced in a study of cytomegalovirus exposure and HLA in healthy donors. 60 Vbeta and 13 Jbeta primers were used in PCR. Data came from immunoSEQ multiplex PCR; TCRdb stores just in-frame clones and leaves some out. The sample shows 110,000 to 150,000 clones, about 70% of them seen only once. Input material: PBMCs. The receptors come from a man in his fifties or sixties in good health and CMV-seronegative.

The count of this clone is one. V is TRBV10-3 and J is TRBJ1-1; D unresolved. CDR3 size: 11 residues. Per the germline V gene, CDR1 is ENHRY and CDR2 is SYGVKD. Trimming shortened V by 8 bases and J by 1 base, and 5 bases separated the two germline ends. Written as DNA, the CDR3 is TGTGCCATCTCAGAGAACACTGAAGCTTTCTTT. It is translated as CAISENTEAFF.

The sample holds one count of this clone. This chain joins TRBV6-5 and TRBJ1-2; the D gene is possibly TRBD1 (6 bases). Germline CDR1 reads MNHEY; CDR2 reads SVGAGI. The CDR3 contains 14 residues. Trimming removed 7 bases at V and 0 bases at J, with 12 bases between. DNA of the CDR3: TGTGCCAGCACCGCGAACAGGGCTAACTATGGCTACACCTTC. As protein: CASTANRANYGYTF.

This chain uses TRBV29-1 with TRBJ2-7; 8 nucleotides match TRBD2. The CDR3 loop spans 12 amino acids. Germline V gene lookup returns CDR1 SQVTM and CDR2 ANQGSEA. Trimming cost V 5 bases and J 6 bases; bases outside gene matches: 6. This CDR3 reads CSVSLAVSEQYF. CDR3 nucleotide sequence: TGCAGCGTTTCACTAGCGGTTTCCGAGCAGTACTTC.

The rearrangement joins TRBV10-3 to TRBJ1-4, with TRBD1 identical over 9 bases. The V gene's germline CDR1 is ENHRY and CDR2 SYGVKD. The CDR3 contains 15 residues. The V and J ends lost 3 bases and 10 bases, in that order; junction bases with no gene match: 9. The DNA for the CDR3 is TGTGCCATCAGTGATGCGGACAGGGGTGCGGGAAAACTGTTTTTT. Translated: CAISDADRGAGKLFF.

The rearrangement uses TRBV18 and TRBJ2-5; TRBD1 matches 10 bases. Unmatched junction bases numbered 4, after V lost 0 bases and J lost 3 bases. Germline values: CDR1 KGHSH, CDR2 LQKENI. The CDR3 is made up of 16 amino acids. CDR3 amino acids: CASSPPRTGGEETQYF. CDR3 coding DNA: TGTGCCAGCTCACCACCCCGGACAGGGGGAGAAGAGACCCAGTACTTC.

The chain combines TRBV10-3 with TRBJ2-1, with 8 bases matching TRBD2. This CDR3 has 15 amino acids. J gave up 0 bases and V 8 bases, and 6 bases lay outside the gene matches. Germline loops: CDR1 ENHRY, CDR2 SYGVKD. CDR3 protein: CAIGTLAGSYNEQFF. CDR3 DNA sequence: TGTGCCATCGGAACCCTAGCGGGCTCCTACAATGAGCAGTTCTTC.

This clone has more than one count but fewer than ten. This chain links TRBV6-5 with TRBJ2-1; 9 bases line up with TRBD1. Germline loops: CDR1 MNHEY, CDR2 SVGAGI. The CDR3 loop spans 14 amino acids. V lost 5 bases, J lost 12 bases, and 11 bases stayed unmatched. The CDR3 nucleotides are TGTGCCAGCAGTCAAGCGCCGGACAGGGGCCCGCAGTTCTTC. This gives the protein CASSQAPDRGPQFF.

This clone was recorded only once. The chain joins TRBV7-2 to TRBJ2-5, with D maybe TRBD2 (6 bases). The germline V and J ends were trimmed by 5 bases and 3 bases, with 10 bases remaining between them. This CDR3 contains 13 residues. CDR1 SGHTA and CDR2 FQGNSA come from the germline V gene. The CDR3 reads CASSAWEEETQYF. The CDR3 DNA reads TGTGCCAGCAGCGCATGGGAGGAAGAGACCCAGTACTTC.

This clone was recorded once. This sequence joins TRBV6-1 and TRBJ2-1; D not certain. There are 14 residues in the CDR3. Germline V lookup: CDR1 MNHNS, CDR2 SASEGT. The CDR3 DNA sequence: TGTTCACTCGGGTCGAAGCCACATGGCAATGAGCAGTTCTTC. Amino acids: CSLGSKPHGNEQFF.

The CDR3 here is CASSQGRHRGIHEQYF. CDR3 nucleotides: TGTGCCAGTAGCCAGGGCCGGCACCGGGGGATCCACGAGCAGTACTTC. The chain carries TRBV19 and TRBJ2-7; perhaps TRBD2 as D (6 bases). This CDR3 has 16 amino acids. Deletions cut 6 bases from V and 5 bases from J, with 23 bases between. Germline V CDR1 and CDR2: LNHDA, SQIVND (reference sequence). The full variable domain, rest sourced from reference TRBV19 and TRBJ2-7, is DGGITQSPKYLFRKEGQNVTLSCEQNLNHDAMYWYRQDPGQGLRLIYYSQIVNDFQKGDIAEGYSVSREKKESFPLTVTSAQKNPTAFYLCASSQGRHRGIHEQYFGPGTRLTVT.

The genes are TRBV19 and TRBJ2-3; 8 nucleotides match TRBD2. The CDR3 runs 17 residues. The J segment lost 0 bases and the V segment lost 7 bases, leaving 12 bases of the junction unmatched. CDR1 and CDR2 from the germline V gene are LNHDA and SQIVND (reference sequence). The CDR3 bases are TGTGCCAGTACGGCTAGCGGGCCCCTCAGTAGCACAGATACGCAGTATTTT. It codes for CASTASGPLSSTDTQYF.

The chain joins TRBV4-1 to TRBJ2-3; 12 bases map to TRBD2. Germline V gene sequence: CDR1 MGHRA, CDR2 YSYEKL. Trimming at V came to 1 base and at J to 5 bases, leaving 7 bases not matched to a gene. The CDR3 extends over 17 amino acids. Here the CDR3 DNA reads TGCGCCAGCAGCCAAGGAAGACTAGCGGGAGTGGGAGATACGCAGTATTTT. Its translation is CASSQGRLAGVGDTQYF.

This sequence joins TRBV11-3 and TRBJ2-1, with TRBD1 as a possible D gene (5 bases). Looked up from germline, CDR1 is SGHNT and CDR2 is YENEEA. V was pared by 5 bases and J by 0 bases, with 8 bases between. This CDR3 has 14 amino acids. Here the CDR3 reads CASSGASSYNEQFF. DNA for the CDR3: TGTGCCAGCAGCGGGGCTAGCTCCTACAATGAGCAGTTCTTC.

In regard to this clone: Compared with germline, one end of the junction differs, possibly owing to a read error. The J gene is TRBJ2-2, the V gene TRBV7-7; 7 bases agree with TRBD2. The germline CDR1 and CDR2 sequences are SSHAT and FNYEAQ (reference sequence). The CDR3 is made up of 16 amino acids. CDR3 bases: TGTGCTAGCAGCTTAGGGGAGCCTAGCGGCACCGGGGAGCTGTTTTTT. Its protein product is CASSLGEPSGTGELFF.

The V call is TRBV27, the J call TRBJ2-5, with TRBD1 identical over 8 bases. CDR3 length: 18 amino acids. CDR1 and CDR2 (germline): MNHEY, SMNVEV (reference sequence). With 0 bases clipped from V and 2 bases from J, the junction kept 11 bases outside the gene matches. The DNA of the CDR3 is TGTGCCAGCAGTTTATCGTCCCCAGGGGGCGTTAGGCAAGAGACCCAGTACTTC. Protein: CASSLSSPGGVRQETQYF.

The CDR3: CASSISREGLNEQYF. Here the CDR3 DNA reads TGTGCCAGTAGTATCTCGCGGGAGGGCCTAAACGAGCAGTACTTC. The genes are TRBV19 and TRBJ2-7; 9 bases agree with TRBD2. Trimming cost V 3 bases and J 5 bases; bases outside gene matches: 8. Germline CDR1 is LNHDA and CDR2 is SQIVND (reference sequence). CDR3 length: 15 residues.

This clone came up a few times. The chain recombines TRBV6-5 with TRBJ2-7, with 9 nucleotides matching TRBD1. Germline values: CDR1 MNHEY, CDR2 SVGAGI. J was trimmed by 2 bases and V by 2 bases; bases with no gene match: 1. CDR3 size: 14 residues. The CDR3 DNA is TGTGCCAGCAGTTACGGACAGGGGACCTACGAGCAGTACTTC. Translating gives CASSYGQGTYEQYF.

The CDR3, as DNA: TGTGCCAGTAGTATGAAGAGGGACACTGAAGCTTTCTTT. Encoded protein: CASSMKRDTEAFF. This rearrangement joins TRBV19 to TRBJ1-1; no firm D call. Trimming took 3 bases from V and 3 from J, leaving 8 bases between them. The V gene's germline CDR1 is LNHDA and CDR2 SQIVND (reference sequence). The CDR3 contains 13 residues.

This sequence joins TRBV7-9 and TRBJ1-2, with D possibly matching TRBD1 (6 bases). The V and J ends lost 7 bases and 2 bases respectively, with 14 bases between them. From germline, CDR1 is SEHNR and CDR2 FQNEAQ (reference sequence). The length of the CDR3 is 14 residues. For the CDR3, the DNA is TGTGCCAGCAACGCAAGACAGGACAACTATGGCTACACCTTC. Protein: CASNARQDNYGYTF.

The rearrangement links TRBV7-3 to TRBJ2-3; a possible D gene is TRBD2 (6 bases). V lost 4 bases and J 3 bases, leaving 8 bases between the germline ends. Per germline, CDR1 SGHTA and CDR2 FQGTGA. This CDR3 is built from 13 residues. CDR3 nucleotide sequence: TGTGCCAGCAGCTCGACTAGTACAGATACGCAGTATTTT. Amino acids: CASSSTSTDTQYF.

This chain links TRBV7-3 with TRBJ2-3, with 8 bases that match TRBD2. Germline assignment: CDR1 SGHTA and CDR2 FQGTGA. After removal of 6 bases from V and 4 bases from J, the junction contained 12 bases not matched to a gene. The CDR3 totals 16 residues. The CDR3 loop is CASSQMPAGESDTQYF. DNA of the CDR3: TGTGCCAGCAGTCAAATGCCAGCGGGAGAATCAGATACGCAGTATTTT.